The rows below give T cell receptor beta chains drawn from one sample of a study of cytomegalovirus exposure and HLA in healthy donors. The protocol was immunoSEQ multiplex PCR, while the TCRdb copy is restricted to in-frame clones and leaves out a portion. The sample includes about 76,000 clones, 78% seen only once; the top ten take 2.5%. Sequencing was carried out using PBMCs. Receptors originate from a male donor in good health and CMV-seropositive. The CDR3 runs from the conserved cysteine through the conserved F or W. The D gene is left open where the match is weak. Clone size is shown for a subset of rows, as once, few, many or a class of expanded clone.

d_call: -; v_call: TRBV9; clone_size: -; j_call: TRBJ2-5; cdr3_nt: TGTGCCAGCAGCGTAAGGGGGGGGCACCAAGAGACCCAGTACTTC; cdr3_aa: CASSVRGGHQETQYF
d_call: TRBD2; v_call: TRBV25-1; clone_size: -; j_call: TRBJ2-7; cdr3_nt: TGTGCCACCCTAGCGGGGGCCTACGAGCAGTACTTC; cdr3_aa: CATLAGAYEQYF
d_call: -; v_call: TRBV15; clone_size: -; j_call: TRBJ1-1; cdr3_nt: TGTGCCACCAGCAACGGGAGGAGGGGAACTGAAGCTTTCTTT; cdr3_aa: CATSNGRRGTEAFF
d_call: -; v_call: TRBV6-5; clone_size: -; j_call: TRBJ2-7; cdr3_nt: TGTGCCAGCATCCAGTGTAAATACGAGCAGTACTTC; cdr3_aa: CASIQCKYEQYF
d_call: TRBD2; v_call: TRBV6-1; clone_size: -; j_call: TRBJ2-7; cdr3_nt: TGTGCCAGCAACCTAGGGACTAGATTAAACGAGCAGTACTTC; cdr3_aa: CASNLGTRLNEQYF
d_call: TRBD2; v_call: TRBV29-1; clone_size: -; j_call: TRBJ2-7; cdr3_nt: TGCAGCGTTGAACTTAGCGGGAGTCAAACTTCCTACTACGAGCAGTACTTC; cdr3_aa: CSVELSGSQTSYYEQYF
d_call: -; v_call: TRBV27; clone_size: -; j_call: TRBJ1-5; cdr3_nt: TGTGCCAGCAGTAAAGACTCCGGCAATCAGCCCCAGCATTTT; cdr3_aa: CASSKDSGNQPQHF
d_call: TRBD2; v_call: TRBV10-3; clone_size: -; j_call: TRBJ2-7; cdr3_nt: TGTGCCATCAGTAAGGGACTAGCGCAATCCTACGAGCAGTACTTC; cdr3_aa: CAISKGLAQSYEQYF
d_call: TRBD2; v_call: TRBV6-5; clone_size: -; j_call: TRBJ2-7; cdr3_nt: TGTGCCAGCAGCCGGGAGGGCCTACCCTACGAGCAGTACTTC; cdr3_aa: CASSREGLPYEQYF
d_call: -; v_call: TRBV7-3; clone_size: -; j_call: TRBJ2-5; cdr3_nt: TGTGCCAGCAGCTTAAGAGGGTTGGAGACCCAGTACTTC; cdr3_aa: CASSLRGLETQYF
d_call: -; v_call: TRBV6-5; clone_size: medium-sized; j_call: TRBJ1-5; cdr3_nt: TGTGCCAGCGCTTACGACAGGTTCGGCCCCCAGCATTTT; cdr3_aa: CASAYDRFGPQHF
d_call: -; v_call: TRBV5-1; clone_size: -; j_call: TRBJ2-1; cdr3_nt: TGCGCCAGCAGCTTGTCACTTTACGCTGAGCAGTTCTTC; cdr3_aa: CASSLSLYAEQFF
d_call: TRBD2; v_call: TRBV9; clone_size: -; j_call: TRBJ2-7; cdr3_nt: TGTGCCAGCAGCGGGGGGGACGGACCTAGCGGGCAGTACTTC; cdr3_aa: CASSGGDGPSGQYF
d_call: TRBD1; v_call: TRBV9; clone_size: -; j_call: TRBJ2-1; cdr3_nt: TGTGCCAGCAGCCGGACAGGGAATTCTCTAAATGAGCAGTTCTTC; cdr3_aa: CASSRTGNSLNEQFF
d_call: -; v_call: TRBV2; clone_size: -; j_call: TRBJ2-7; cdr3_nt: TGTGCCAGCAGTGTGTTGCGATCGGAGGAGCAGTACTTC; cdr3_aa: CASSVLRSEEQYF
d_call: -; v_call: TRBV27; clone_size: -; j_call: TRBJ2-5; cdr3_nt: TGTGCCAGCAGTTTACTGGCGGGAGAGACCCAGTACTTC; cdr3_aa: CASSLLAGETQYF
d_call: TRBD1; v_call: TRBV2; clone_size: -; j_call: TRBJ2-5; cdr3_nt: TGTGCCAGCAGGACTGGGACAGCAGTTGAGACCCAGTACTTC; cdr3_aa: CASRTGTAVETQYF
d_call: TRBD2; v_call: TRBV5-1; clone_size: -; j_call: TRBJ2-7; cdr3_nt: TGCGCCAGCAGCTTGGTACGGGGGGTGGACGAGCAGTACTTC; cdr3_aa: CASSLVRGVDEQYF
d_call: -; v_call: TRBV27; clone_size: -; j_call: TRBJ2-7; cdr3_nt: TGTGCCAGCAGTTTATCGTCCAGGGACTACGAGCAGTACTTC; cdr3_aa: CASSLSSRDYEQYF
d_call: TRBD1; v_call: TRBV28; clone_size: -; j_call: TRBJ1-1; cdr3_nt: TGTGCCAGCAGTCTGACAGGGAAGAACACTGAAGCTTTCTTT; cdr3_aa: CASSLTGKNTEAFF
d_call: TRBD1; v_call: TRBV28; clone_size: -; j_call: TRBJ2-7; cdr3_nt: TGTGCCAGCAGTTCACCTACGACAGGGGAGCAGTACTTC; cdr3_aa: CASSSPTTGEQYF
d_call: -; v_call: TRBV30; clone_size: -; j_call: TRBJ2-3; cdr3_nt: TGTGCCTGGAGTTTTGCGAGGGGCACAGATACGCAGTATTTT; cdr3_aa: CAWSFARGTDTQYF
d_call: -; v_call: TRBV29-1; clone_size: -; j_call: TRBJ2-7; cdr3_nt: TGCAGCGTTGAAGCGGAGGGCCCCTACGAGCAGTACTTC; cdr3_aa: CSVEAEGPYEQYF
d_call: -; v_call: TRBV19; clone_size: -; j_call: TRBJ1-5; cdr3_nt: TGTGCCAGTACTCGGGACTCAGATGATCAGCCCCAGCATTTT; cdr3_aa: CASTRDSDDQPQHF
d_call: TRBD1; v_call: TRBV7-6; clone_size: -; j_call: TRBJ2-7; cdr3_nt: TGTGCCAGCAGCGGCAACAGGGGCTACGAGCAGTACTTC; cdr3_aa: CASSGNRGYEQYF
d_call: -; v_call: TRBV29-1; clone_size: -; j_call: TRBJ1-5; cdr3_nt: TGCAGCGTTGCCTACAGGGATAGCAATCAGCCCCAGCATTTT; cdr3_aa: CSVAYRDSNQPQHF
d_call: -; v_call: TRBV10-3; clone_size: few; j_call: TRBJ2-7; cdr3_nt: TGTGCCATCAGCCCGAGCTCCTACGAGCAGTACTTC; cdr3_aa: CAISPSSYEQYF
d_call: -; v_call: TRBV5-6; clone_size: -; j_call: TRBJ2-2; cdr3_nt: TGTGCCAGCAGCCCCAGGAGGGATTGGTTTACCGGGGAGCTGTTTTTT; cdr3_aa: CASSPRRDWFTGELFF
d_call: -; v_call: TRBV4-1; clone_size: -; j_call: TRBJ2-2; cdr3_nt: TGCGCCAGCAGCCAAGGGAGGGGGCGGGTCACCGGGGAGCTGTTTTTT; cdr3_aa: CASSQGRGRVTGELFF
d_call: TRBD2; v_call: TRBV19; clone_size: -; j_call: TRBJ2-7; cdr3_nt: TGTGCCAGTGGGACCAAAGCGGGAGGCTACGAGCAGTACTTC; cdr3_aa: CASGTKAGGYEQYF
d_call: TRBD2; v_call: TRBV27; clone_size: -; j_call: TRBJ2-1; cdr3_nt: TGTGCCAGCAATCCAGCGGGAAAATACAATGAGCAGTTCTTC; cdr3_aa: CASNPAGKYNEQFF
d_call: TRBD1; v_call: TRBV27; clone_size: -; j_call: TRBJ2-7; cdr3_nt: TGTGCCAGCAGCCATATCCTCGGACAGGGGGTTGACGAGCAGTACTTC; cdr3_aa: CASSHILGQGVDEQYF
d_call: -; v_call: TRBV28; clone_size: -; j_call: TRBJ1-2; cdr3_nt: TGTGCCAGCAGTTTAGCCGGACGGGAAAACTATGGCTACACCTTC; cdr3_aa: CASSLAGRENYGYTF
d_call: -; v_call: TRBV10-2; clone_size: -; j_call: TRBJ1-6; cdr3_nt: TGCGCCAGCAGTGAGAGGAGGTTCGGTAATTCACCCCTCCACTTT; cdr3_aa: CASSERRFGNSPLHF
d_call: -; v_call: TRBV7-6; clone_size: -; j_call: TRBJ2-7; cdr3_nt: TGTGCCAGCAGCTTAGAGGGGGGGAAGGGCTACGAGCAGTACTTC; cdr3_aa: CASSLEGGKGYEQYF
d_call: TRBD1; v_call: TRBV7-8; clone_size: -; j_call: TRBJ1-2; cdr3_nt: TGTGCCAGCAGCTTAGCCGGGACAGGGGGTTTGAACTATGGCTACACCTTC; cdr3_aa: CASSLAGTGGLNYGYTF
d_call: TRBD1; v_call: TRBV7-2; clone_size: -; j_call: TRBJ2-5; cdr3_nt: TGTGCCAGCAGCCGGGACAGAGCGGCGGAGACCCAGTACTTC; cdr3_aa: CASSRDRAAETQYF
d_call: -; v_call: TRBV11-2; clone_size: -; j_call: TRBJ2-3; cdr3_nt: TGTGCCAGCAGCCAAGTCCGCGCGGATACGCAGTATTTT; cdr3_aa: CASSQVRADTQYF